This T cell receptor (beta chain) derives from a study of T cell changes during pregnancy in multiple sclerosis. The method was immunoSEQ multiplex PCR; TCRdb's version includes in-frame clones alone and lacks a portion of them. The sample yields approximately 93,000 clones, approximately 90% seen once. Trimming stripped 8 bases from V and 0 bases from J, with 12 bases between. This CDR3 region has 13 residues. Looked up from germline, CDR1 is SQVTM and CDR2 is ANQGSEA. The clonotype originates from a female donor in good health, enrolled as a control in a pregnancy study. The gene calls are TRBV29-1 and TRBJ2-3, with D maybe TRBD2 (6 bases). The material sequenced was peripheral blood, taken in the first trimester of pregnancy. The CDR3 nucleotides are TGCAGCAGTCGGGACTTCAGCACAGATACGCAGTATTTT. Protein: CSSRDFSTDTQYF.